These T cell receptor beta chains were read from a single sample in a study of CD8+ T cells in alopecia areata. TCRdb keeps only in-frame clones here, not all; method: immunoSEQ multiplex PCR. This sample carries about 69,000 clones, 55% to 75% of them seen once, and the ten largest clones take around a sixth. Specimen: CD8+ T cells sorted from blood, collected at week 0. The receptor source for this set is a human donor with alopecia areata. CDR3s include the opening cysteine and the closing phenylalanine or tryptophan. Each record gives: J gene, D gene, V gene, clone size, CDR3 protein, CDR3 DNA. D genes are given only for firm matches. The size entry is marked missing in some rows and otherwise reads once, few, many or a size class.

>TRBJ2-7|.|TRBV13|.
CASSYSLIDSMGAYEQYF
TGTGCCAGCAGCTACTCCCTCATAGACTCGATGGGCGCCTACGAGCAGTACTTC
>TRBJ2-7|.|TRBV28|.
CATSDGAF
TGTGCCACCTCAGATGGGGCCTTC
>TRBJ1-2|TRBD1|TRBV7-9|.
CASSSNRGGIPANYGYTF
TGTGCCAGCAGCTCAAACAGGGGTGGAATTCCAGCTAACTATGGCTACACCTTC
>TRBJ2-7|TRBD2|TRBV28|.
CASSSSGTYEQYF
TGTGCCAGCAGTTCTAGCGGGACCTACGAGCAGTACTTC
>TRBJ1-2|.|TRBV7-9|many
CASSPRTGGGVYGYTF
TGTGCCAGCAGCCCTAGAACCGGGGGGGGCGTCTATGGCTACACCTTC
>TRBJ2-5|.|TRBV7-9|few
CASSSGTSQGETQYF
TGTGCCAGCAGCTCCGGGACATCGCAGGGAGAGACCCAGTACTTC
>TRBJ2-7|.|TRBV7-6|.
CASSKDATYEQYF
TGTGCCAGCAGCAAGGACGCAACCTACGAGCAGTACTTC
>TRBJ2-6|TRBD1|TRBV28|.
CASRITGAGANVLTF
TGTGCCAGCAGGATCACAGGGGCTGGGGCCAACGTCCTGACTTTC
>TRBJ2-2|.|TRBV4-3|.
CASSPDSAQATGELFF
TGCGCCAGCAGCCCCGACAGCGCCCAGGCCACCGGGGAGCTGTTTTTT
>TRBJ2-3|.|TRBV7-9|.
CASSFAWDNDNTDTQYF
TGTGCCAGCAGCTTTGCTTGGGACAACGATAACACAGATACGCAGTATTTT
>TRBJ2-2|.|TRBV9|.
CASSDQGGTTGELFF
TGTGCCAGCAGCGATCAAGGGGGGACCACCGGGGAGCTGTTTTTT
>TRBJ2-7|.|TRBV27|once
CASSLPGGSPYEQYF
TGTGCCAGCAGTTTACCAGGGGGGTCCCCCTACGAGCAGTACTTC
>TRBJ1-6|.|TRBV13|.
CASSGGTYNSPLHF
TGTGCCAGCAGCGGGGGGACCTATAATTCACCCCTCCACTTT
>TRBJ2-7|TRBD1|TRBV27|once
CASSFGTAYEQYF
TGTGCCAGCAGTTTCGGGACAGCCTACGAGCAGTACTTC
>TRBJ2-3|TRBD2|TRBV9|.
CASSVSGGARYTQYF
TGTGCCAGCAGCGTTAGCGGGGGGGCCCGATATACGCAGTATTTT
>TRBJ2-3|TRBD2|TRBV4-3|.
CASSPGGAGAFTDTQYF
TGCGCCAGCAGCCCGGGAGGAGCGGGAGCTTTTACAGATACGCAGTATTTT
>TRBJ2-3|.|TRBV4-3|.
CASSQGDQRDTQYF
TGCGCCAGCAGCCAGGGCGATCAACGGGATACGCAGTATTTT
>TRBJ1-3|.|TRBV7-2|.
CATAAFGDTIYF
TGTGCCACAGCAGCTTTTGGTGACACCATATATTTT
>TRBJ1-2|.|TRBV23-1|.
CASSQLGGDGYTF
TGCGCCAGCAGTCAACTAGGGGGAGACGGCTACACCTTC
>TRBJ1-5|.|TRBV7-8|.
CASSLGPISNQPQHF
TGTGCCAGCAGCTTAGGACCTATTAGCAATCAGCCCCAGCATTTT
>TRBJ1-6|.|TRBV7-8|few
CASSLVGSPLHF
TGTGCCAGCAGCTTAGTGGGTTCACCCCTCCACTTT
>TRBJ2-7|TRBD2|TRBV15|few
CATSRGATSVPYEQYF
TGTGCCACCAGCAGAGGGGCGACTAGCGTCCCCTACGAGCAGTACTTC
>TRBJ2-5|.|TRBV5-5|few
CASSLYGPDKETQYF
TGTGCCAGCAGCTTGTATGGTCCAGACAAAGAGACCCAGTACTTC
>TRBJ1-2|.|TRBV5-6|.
CASSLVRTGDYGYTF
TGTGCCAGCAGCTTGGTCCGTACGGGAGACTATGGCTACACCTTC
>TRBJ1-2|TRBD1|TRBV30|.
CAWSVTGEGYGYTF
TGTGCCTGGAGTGTAACAGGGGAGGGGTATGGCTACACCTTC
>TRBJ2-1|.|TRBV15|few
CATSREQRSSYNEQFF
TGTGCCACCAGCAGAGAGCAGCGGAGCTCCTACAATGAGCAGTTCTTC
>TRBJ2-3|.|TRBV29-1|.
CSVERETDTQYF
TGCAGCGTTGAAAGGGAAACAGATACGCAGTATTTT
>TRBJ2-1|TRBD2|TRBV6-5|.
CASSYSSLAGGNEQFF
TGTGCCAGCAGTTACTCGAGCCTAGCGGGAGGCAATGAGCAGTTCTTC
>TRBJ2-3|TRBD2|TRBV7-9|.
CASSFSSFNSGENTDTQYF
TGTGCCAGCAGCTTTTCCTCCTTCAATAGCGGGGAAAACACAGATACGCAGTATTTT
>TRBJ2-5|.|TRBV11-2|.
CASSPGFWGQETQYF
TGTGCCAGCAGCCCCGGCTTTTGGGGACAAGAGACCCAGTACTTC
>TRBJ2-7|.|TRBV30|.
CAWSVRDAYEQYF
TGTGCCTGGAGTGTAAGGGATGCCTACGAGCAGTACTTC
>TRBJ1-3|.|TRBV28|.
CASRDGRFSGNTIYF
TGTGCCAGCAGGGACGGACGCTTCTCTGGAAACACCATATATTTT
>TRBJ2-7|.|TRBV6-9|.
CASSYCPGLAYEQYF
TGTGCCAGCAGTTATTGTCCAGGATTGGCCTACGAGCAGTACTTC
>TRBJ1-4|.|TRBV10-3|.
CAISESRAANEKLFF
TGTGCCATCAGTGAGTCGAGAGCAGCTAATGAAAAACTGTTTTTT
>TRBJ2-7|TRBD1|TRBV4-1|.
CASSQDSADRDYEQYF
TGCGCCAGCAGCCAAGATAGTGCGGACAGGGACTACGAGCAGTACTTC
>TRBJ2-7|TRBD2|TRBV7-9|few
CASSEAGLAGVYEQYF
TGTGCCAGCAGCGAAGCCGGACTAGCGGGAGTCTACGAGCAGTACTTC
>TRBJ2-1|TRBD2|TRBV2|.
CASSPYLAGSYNEQFF
TGTGCCAGCAGCCCCTACCTAGCGGGTTCTTACAATGAGCAGTTCTTC
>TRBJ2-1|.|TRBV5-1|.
CASSLVDSFPSYNEQFF
TGCGCCAGCAGCTTGGTCGACTCCTTTCCCTCCTACAATGAGCAGTTCTTC
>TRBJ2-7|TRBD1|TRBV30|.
CASTGDPSYEQYF
TGTGCCTCCACAGGGGACCCATCCTACGAGCAGTACTTC
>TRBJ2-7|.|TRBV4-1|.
CASSQDFGAAEQYF
TGCGCCAGCAGCCAAGATTTTGGGGCAGCCGAGCAGTACTTC
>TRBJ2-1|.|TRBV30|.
CAWSAGYDEQFF
TGTGCCTGGAGTGCTGGATATGATGAGCAGTTCTTC
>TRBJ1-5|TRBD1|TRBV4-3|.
CASSQFRGNQPQHF
TGCGCCAGCAGCCAATTCAGGGGGAATCAGCCCCAGCATTTT
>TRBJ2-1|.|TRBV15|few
CATSRDYEGSIYNEQFF
TGTGCCACCAGCAGAGATTACGAGGGCAGCATCTACAATGAGCAGTTCTTC
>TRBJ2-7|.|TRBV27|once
CASSLVGDEQYF
TGTGCCAGCAGTTTAGTAGGGGACGAGCAGTACTTC